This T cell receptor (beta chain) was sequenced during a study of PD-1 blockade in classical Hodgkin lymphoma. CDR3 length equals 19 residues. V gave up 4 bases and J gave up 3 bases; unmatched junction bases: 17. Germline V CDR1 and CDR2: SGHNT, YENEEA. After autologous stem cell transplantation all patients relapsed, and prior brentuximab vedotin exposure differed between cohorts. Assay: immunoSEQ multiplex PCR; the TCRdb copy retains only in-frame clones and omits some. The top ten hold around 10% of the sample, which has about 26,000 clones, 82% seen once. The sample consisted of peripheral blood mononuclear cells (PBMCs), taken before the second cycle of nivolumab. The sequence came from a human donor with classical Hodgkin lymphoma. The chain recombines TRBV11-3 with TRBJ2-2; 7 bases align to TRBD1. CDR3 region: CASSSHPHRGRVDTGELFF. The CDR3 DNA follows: TGTGCCAGCAGCTCCCATCCCCACAGGGGTCGAGTCGACACCGGGGAGCTGTTTTTT.